The sequence of this TCR beta chain was determined in a study of cytomegalovirus exposure and HLA in healthy donors. Overall study: One earlier analysis, a look at approximately 180 million T cells, found some 110 million unique TCR beta sequences. Study-wide points: The study carried out a later analysis of TCR beta sequences. It associated 15,000 to 20,000 of them with specific HLA alleles at a false discovery rate of 0.05. High specificity and sensitivity for cytomegalovirus status were reported for the classifier. According to an earlier analysis, most TCR beta V segments yielded productive rearrangements about 87% or about 30% of the time.

Concerning this clone: Its specificity is not known.

Per the germline V gene, CDR1 is SGHRS and CDR2 is YFSETQ. The CDR3 has 14 amino acids. The junction had 3 bases not matched to a gene; V was cut back by 2 bases and J by 2 bases. It was with 60 Vbeta and 13 Jbeta primers that the PCR ran. Repertoires were generated with immunoSEQ multiplex PCR, while TCRdb's copy carries only in-frame clones and drops some. This repertoire includes more than 100,000 clones. The sequenced sample consisted of PBMCs. This receptor was taken from a man aged 18 to 30 in good health and CMV-seronegative. The chain links TRBV5-1 to TRBJ2-7, with 8 bases lining up with TRBD1. CDR3 nucleotides: TGCGCCAGCAGCTTACAGGGGGGCACCTACGAGCAGTACTTC. It codes for CASSLQGGTYEQYF. Looking up the rest from reference TRBV5-1 and TRBJ2-7 gives the full variable domain: KAGVTQTPRYLIKTRGQQVTLSCSPISGHRSVSWYQQTPGQGLQFLFEYFSETQRNKGNFPGRFSGRQFSNSRSEMNVSTLELGDSALYLCASSLQGGTYEQYFGPGTRLTVT.